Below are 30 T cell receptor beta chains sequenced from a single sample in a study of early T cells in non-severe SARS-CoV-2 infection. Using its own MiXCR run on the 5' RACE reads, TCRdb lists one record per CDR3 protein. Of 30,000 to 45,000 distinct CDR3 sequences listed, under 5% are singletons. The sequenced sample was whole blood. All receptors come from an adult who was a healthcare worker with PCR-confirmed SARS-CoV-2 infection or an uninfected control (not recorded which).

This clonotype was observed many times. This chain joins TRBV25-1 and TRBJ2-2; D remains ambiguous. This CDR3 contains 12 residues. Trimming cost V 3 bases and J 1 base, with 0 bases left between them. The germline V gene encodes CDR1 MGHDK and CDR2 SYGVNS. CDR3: CASSENTGELFF. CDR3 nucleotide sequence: TGTGCCAGCAGTGAGAACACCGGGGAGCTGTTTTTT.

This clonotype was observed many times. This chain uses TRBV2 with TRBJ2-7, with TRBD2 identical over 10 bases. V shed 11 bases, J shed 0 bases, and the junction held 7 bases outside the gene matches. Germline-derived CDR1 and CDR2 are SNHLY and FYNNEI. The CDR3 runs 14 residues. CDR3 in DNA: TGTGCCGGCCGACTAGCGGGCAGCTCCTACGAGCAGTACTTC. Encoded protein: CAGRLAGSSYEQYF.

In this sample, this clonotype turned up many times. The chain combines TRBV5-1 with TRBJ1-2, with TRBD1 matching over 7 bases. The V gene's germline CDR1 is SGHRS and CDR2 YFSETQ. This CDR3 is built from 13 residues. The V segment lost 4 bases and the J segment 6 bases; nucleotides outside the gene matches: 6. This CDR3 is CASSTGTEHGYTF. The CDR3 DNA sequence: TGCGCCAGCAGCACCGGGACAGAACATGGCTACACCTTC.

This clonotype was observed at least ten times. The CDR3 DNA reads TGTGCCAGCAGTTACATAGGGACCAACACTGAAGCTTTCTTT. This sequence encodes CASSYIGTNTEAFF. The J gene is TRBJ1-1, the V gene TRBV6-2 or TRBV6-3; D perhaps matches TRBD1 (5 bases). The CDR3 contains 14 residues. Looked up from germline, CDR1 is MNHEY and CDR2 is SVGEGT. Trimming removed 2 bases from V and 2 bases from J, with 9 bases in between.

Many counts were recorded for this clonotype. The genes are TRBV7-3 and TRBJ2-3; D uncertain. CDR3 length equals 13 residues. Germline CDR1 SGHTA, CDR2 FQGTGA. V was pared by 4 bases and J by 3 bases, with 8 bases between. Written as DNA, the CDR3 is TGTGCCAGCAGCTCCGACTTGACAGATACGCAGTATTTT. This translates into CASSSDLTDTQYF.

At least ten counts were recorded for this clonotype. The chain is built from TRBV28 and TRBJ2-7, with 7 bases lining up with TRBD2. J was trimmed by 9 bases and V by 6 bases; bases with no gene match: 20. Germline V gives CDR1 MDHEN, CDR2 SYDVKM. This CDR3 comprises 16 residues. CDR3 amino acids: CASRSGASGGVFGQYF. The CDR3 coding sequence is TGTGCCAGCAGGTCTGGGGCTAGCGGTGGAGTTTTCGGGCAGTACTTC.

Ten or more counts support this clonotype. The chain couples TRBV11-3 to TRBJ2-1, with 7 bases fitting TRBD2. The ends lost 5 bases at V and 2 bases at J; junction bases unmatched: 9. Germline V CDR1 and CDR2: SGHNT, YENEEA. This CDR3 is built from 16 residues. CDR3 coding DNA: TGTGCCAGCAGCAAGCGGGAAGGAGGTACCTACAATGAGCAGTTCTTC. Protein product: CASSKREGGTYNEQFF.

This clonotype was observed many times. The CDR3 sequence: CASSLALPQDRNQPQHF. DNA for the CDR3: TGTGCCAGCAGCTTAGCCCTCCCCCAGGACAGAAATCAGCCCCAGCATTTT. The chain carries TRBV9 and TRBJ1-5, with a weak D call TRBD1 (6 bases). V was trimmed by 4 bases and J by 4 bases, leaving 21 bases between them. Germline-derived CDR1 and CDR2 are SGDLS and YYNGEE. This CDR3 contains 17 residues.

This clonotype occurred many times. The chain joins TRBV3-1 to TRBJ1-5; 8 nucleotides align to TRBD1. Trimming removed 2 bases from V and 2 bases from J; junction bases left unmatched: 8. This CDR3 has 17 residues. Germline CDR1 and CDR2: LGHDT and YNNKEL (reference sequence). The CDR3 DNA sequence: TGTGCCAGCAGCCAAAGTTCTGGACAGGGCGGCAATCAGCCCCAGCATTTT. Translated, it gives CASSQSSGQGGNQPQHF.

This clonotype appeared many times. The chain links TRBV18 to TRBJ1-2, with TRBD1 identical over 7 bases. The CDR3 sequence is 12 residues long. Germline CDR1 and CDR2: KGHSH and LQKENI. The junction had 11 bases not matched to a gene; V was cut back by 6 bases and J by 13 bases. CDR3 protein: CASSSQRDRLTF. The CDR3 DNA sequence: TGTGCCAGCTCTTCGCAACGGGACAGACTCACCTTC.

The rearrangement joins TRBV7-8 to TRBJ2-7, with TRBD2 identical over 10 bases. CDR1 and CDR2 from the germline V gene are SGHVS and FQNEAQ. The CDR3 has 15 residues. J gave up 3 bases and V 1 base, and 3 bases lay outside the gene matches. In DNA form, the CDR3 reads TGTGCCAGCAGCTTAGTAGCGGGAGGTGGCTACGAGCAGTACGTC. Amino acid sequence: CASSLVAGGGYEQYV.

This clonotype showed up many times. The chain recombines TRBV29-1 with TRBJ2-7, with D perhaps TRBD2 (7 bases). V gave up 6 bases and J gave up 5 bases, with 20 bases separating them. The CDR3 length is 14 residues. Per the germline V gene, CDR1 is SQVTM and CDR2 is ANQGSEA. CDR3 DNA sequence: TGCAGCGTCCCTGGACGGGGGGCGGGGGACGAGCAGTACTTC. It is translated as CSVPGRGAGDEQYF.

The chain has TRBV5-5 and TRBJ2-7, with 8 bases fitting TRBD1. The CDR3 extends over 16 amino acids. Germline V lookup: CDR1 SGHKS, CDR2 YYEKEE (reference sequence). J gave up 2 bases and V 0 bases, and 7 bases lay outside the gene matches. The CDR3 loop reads CASSLDGTGGTYEQYF. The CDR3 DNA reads TGTGCCAGCAGCTTGGATGGGACAGGAGGAACCTACGAGCAGTACTTC.

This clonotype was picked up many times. The CDR3 sequence: CASSSSTGNYGYTF. The CDR3 nucleotides read TGTGCCAGCAGTTCATCGACAGGGAACTATGGCTACACCTTC. This chain links TRBV12-3 or TRBV12-4 with TRBJ1-2; 7 bases agree with TRBD1. V dropped 4 bases and J dropped 2; count of bases not matched to a gene: 4. The CDR3 length is 14 residues.

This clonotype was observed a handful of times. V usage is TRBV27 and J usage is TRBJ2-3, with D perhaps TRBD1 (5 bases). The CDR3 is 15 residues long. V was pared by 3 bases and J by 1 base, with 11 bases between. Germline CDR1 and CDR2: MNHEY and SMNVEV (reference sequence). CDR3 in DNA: TGTGCCAGCAGTTTTGGGGCGGCTGGCACAGATACGCAGTATTTT. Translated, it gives CASSFGAAGTDTQYF.

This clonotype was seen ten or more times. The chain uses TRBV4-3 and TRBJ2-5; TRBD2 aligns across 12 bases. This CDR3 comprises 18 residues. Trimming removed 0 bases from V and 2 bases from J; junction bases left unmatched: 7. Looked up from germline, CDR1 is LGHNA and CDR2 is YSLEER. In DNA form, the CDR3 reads TGCGCCAGCAGCCAAGAATTGACGGGACTAGCGGGTCAAGAGACCCAGTACTTC. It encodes CASSQELTGLAGQETQYF.

Written as DNA, the CDR3 is TGTGCCAGCAGTGAAGCGCTTCGAGGGCCACGCTATGGCTACACCTTC. It codes for CASSEALRGPRYGYTF. V usage is TRBV6-1 and J usage is TRBJ1-2, with D unclear. Germline CDR1 reads MNHNS; CDR2 reads SASEGT. This CDR3 has 16 amino acids. V was trimmed by 0 bases and J by 4 bases, leaving 15 bases between them.

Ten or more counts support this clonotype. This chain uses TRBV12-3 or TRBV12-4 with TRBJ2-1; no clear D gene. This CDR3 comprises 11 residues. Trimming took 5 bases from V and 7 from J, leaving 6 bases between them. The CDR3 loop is CASSDVNEQFF. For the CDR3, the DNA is TGTGCCAGCAGTGACGTTAATGAGCAGTTCTTC.

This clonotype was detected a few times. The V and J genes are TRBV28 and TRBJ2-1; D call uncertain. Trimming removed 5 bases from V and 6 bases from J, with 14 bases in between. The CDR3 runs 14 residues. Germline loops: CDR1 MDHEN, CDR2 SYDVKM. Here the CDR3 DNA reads TGTGCCAGCAGTCTTCAAGTCCCGTCCAATGAGCAGTTCTTC. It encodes CASSLQVPSNEQFF.

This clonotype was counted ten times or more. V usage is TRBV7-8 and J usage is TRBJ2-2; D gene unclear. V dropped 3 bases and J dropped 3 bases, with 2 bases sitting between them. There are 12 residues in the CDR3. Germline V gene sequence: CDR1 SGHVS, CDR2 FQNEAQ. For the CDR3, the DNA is TGTGCCAGCAGCTTGTACACCGGGGAGCTGTTTTTT. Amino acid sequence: CASSLYTGELFF.

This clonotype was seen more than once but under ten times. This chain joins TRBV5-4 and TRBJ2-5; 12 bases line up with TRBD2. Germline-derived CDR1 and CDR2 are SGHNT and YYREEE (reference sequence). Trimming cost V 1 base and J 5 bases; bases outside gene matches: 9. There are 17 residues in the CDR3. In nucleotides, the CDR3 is TGTGCCAGCAGCTTGCGGACTAGCGGGACGGGGATGGAGACCCAGTACTTC. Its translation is CASSLRTSGTGMETQYF.

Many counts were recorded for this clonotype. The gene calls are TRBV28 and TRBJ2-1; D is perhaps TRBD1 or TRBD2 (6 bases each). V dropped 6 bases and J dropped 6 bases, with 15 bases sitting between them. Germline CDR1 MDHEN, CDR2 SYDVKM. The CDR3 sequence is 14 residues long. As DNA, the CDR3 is TGTGCCAGCAGGCCGACGGGGGCGGTCAATGAGCAGTTCTTC. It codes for CASRPTGAVNEQFF.

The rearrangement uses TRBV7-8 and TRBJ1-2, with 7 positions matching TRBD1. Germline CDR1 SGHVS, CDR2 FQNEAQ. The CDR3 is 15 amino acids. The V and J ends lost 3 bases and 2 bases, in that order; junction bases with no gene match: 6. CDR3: CASSFRQGENYGYTF. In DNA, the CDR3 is TGTGCCAGCAGCTTCCGACAGGGCGAGAACTATGGCTACACCTTC.

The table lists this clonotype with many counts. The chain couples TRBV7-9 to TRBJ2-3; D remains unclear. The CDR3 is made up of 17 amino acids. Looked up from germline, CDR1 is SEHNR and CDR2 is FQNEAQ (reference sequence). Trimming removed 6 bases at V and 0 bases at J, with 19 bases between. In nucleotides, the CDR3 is TGTGCCAGCAGATACCCTAGACACCCAACGAGCACAGATACGCAGTATTTT. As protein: CASRYPRHPTSTDTQYF.

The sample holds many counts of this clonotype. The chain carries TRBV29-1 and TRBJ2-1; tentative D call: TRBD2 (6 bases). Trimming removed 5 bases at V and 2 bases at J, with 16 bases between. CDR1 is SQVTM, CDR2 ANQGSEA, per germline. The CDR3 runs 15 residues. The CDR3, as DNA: TGCAGCGTTAGGGTGGGGGGACTGACCTACAATGAGCAGTTCTTC. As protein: CSVRVGGLTYNEQFF.

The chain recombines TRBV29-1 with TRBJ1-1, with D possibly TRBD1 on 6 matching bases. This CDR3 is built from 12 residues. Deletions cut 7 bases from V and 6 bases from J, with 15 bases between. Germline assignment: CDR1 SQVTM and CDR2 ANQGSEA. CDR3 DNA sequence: TGCAGCGCCGGACAGCTGGAAGCTGAAGCTTTCTTT. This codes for CSAGQLEAEAFF.

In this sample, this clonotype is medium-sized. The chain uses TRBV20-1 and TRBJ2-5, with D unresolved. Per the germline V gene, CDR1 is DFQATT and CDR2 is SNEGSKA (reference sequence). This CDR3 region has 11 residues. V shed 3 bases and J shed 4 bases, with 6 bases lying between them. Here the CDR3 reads CSASRRETQYF. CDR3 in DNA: TGCAGTGCTAGTCGTAGAGAGACCCAGTACTTC.

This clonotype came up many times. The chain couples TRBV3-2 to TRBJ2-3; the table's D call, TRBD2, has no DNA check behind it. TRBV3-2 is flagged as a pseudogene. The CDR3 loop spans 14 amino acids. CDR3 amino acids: CASSQWVAGDTQYF. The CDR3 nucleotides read TGTGCCAGCAGCCAATGGGTAGCGGGAGATACGCAGTATTTT.

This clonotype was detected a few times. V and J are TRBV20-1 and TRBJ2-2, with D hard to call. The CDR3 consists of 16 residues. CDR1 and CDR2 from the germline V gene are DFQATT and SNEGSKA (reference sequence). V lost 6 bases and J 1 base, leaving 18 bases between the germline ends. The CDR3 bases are TGCAGTGCCAATGCCCCTCCGGGCCAGAACACCGGGGAGCTGTTTTTT. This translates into CSANAPPGQNTGELFF.

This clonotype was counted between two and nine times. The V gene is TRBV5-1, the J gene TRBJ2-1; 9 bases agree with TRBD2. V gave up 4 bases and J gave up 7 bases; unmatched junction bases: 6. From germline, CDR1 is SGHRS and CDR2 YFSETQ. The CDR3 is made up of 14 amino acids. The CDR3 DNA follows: TGCGCCAGCAGCATTAGCGGGAGTCTTAATGAGCAGTTCTTC. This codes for CASSISGSLNEQFF.